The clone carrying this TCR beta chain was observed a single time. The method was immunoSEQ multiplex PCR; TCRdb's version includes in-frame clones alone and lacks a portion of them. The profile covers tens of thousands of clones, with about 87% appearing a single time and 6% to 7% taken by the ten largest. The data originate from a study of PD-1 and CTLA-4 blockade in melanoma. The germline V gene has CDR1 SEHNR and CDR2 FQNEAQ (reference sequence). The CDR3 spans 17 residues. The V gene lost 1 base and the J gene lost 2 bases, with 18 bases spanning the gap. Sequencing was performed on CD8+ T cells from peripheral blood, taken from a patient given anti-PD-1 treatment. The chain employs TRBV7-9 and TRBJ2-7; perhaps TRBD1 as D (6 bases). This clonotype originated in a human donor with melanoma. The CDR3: CASSLVEQGHPPYEQYF. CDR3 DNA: TGTGCCAGCAGCTTAGTGGAACAGGGTCATCCCCCCTACGAGCAGTACTTC.